This T cell receptor (beta chain) comes out of a study of blood T cell repertoires in COVID-19. For the study at large: COVID-19 samples collected from the United States, Italy and Spain covered acute and convalescent phases. PBMCs, B-cell-depleted T cells, or T cells provided the cDNA or gDNA that made up the material.

Looked up from germline, CDR1 is ENHRY and CDR2 is SYGVKD. V lost 3 bases and J 0 bases, leaving 9 bases between the germline ends. The CDR3 runs to 16 residues. Study processing details: By means of reference gene primer amplification, nucleated cell counts were estimated. The method was immunoSEQ multiplex PCR; TCRdb's version includes in-frame clones alone and lacks a portion of them. D and trimming were read from the DNA, whereas the V and J calls and clone size are those reported in that table. The sample shows 20,000 to 30,000 clones, 89% of them seen only once. V usage is TRBV10-3 and J usage is TRBJ2-6; the D is unclear. The clonotype comes from a man between 65 and 80 years old with acute or convalescent COVID-19. Sample: peripheral blood. This CDR3 reads CAISDHTTSGANVLTF. The CDR3, as DNA: TGTGCCATCAGTGACCACACCACCTCTGGGGCCAACGTCCTGACTTTC.